This TCR beta chain was found in a study of blood T cells in healthy people across ages. Turning to this clonotype: Its antigen is undetermined.

The CDR3 covers 17 residues. J was trimmed by 4 bases and V by 2 bases; bases with no gene match: 10. Germline V gene lookup returns CDR1 SGHRS and CDR2 YFSETQ. Study findings and constraints: Diversity was higher, and naive CD4+ cells more numerous, in long-lived donors than in aged donors.

A second PCR, run for roughly 7 to 12 cycles, used a sample-barcoded 5' primer plus a J-beta primer mix. TCRdb called the 5' RACE reads again in MiXCR, with one record for every CDR3 protein. The sample shows about 1.5 million distinct CDR3 sequences, under 55% of them seen only once. The sample consisted of blood. The rearrangement joins TRBV5-1 to TRBJ1-2; TRBD1 matches 11 bases. This TCR derives from a woman aged 18-29 years in good health. The CDR3 loop reads CASSFTGTGGFSYGYTF. The CDR3 DNA reads as TGCGCCAGCAGCTTCACCGGGACAGGGGGGTTTAGCTATGGCTACACCTTC.